A single T cell receptor beta chain is shown here with its context. As yet, its antigen is unknown. This entry is derived from a study of Tregs in tolerant kidney transplant recipients. Germline values: CDR1 SGHNT, CDR2 YYREEE (reference sequence). The CDR3 totals 15 residues. The ends lost 4 bases at V and 2 bases at J; junction bases unmatched: 3. TCRdb keeps only in-frame clones here, not all; method: immunoSEQ multiplex PCR. The top ten hold around 5.5% of the sample, which has some 55,000 clones, 80% to 90% seen once. CD4+CD25+CD127- Tregs, CD4+CD25- non-Tregs, CD4 and CD8 cells were sorted. Findings and limits, study-wide: The small number of patients limits these findings pending further validation. Activated donor B cell expansion appeared to reveal the most relevant donor-specific TCRbeta repertoire.

The rearrangement uses TRBV5-4 and TRBJ1-3, with 10 positions matching TRBD1. The sample comprised CD4+ T cells from blood. The sequence derives from a human donor in good health. CDR3 amino acids: CASSRGTGAGNTIYF. The CDR3, as DNA: TGTGCCAGCAGCCGCGGGACAGGGGCTGGAAACACCATATATTTT. The complete variable domain, with remaining parts taken from reference TRBV5-4 and TRBJ1-3, reads ETGVTQSPTHLIKTRGQQVTLRCSSQSGHNTVSWYQQALGQGPQFIFQYYREEENGRGNFPPRFSGLQFPNYSSELNVNALELDDSALYLCASSRGTGAGNTIYFGEGSWLTVV.